This T cell receptor (beta chain) is drawn from a study of OX40 agonist ivuxolimab in advanced cancers. The overall study: Dosing consisted of intravenous ivuxolimab at 0.01 to 10 mg/kg every 2 weeks.

This CDR3 has 12 residues. Trimming took off 7 bases at V and 6 bases at J, with 9 bases between the two ends. Germline values: CDR1 WNHNN, CDR2 SYGVQD (reference sequence). This clone was seen more than once but under ten times. Data came from immunoSEQ multiplex PCR; TCRdb stores just in-frame clones and leaves some out. The table records some 14,000 clones, around 76% of them present only once. The receptor was derived from an adult with an advanced solid tumor such as melanoma, head and neck, liver or kidney cancer. This sample comprised CD4+ or CD8+ T cells sorted from blood, obtained in a trial of the OX40 agonist ivuxolimab. The rearrangement links TRBV10-1 to TRBJ2-2, with D hard to call. The CDR3 coding sequence is TGCGCCAGCACGACTTGGGCCGGGGAGCTGTTTTTT. Amino acid sequence: CASTTWAGELFF.